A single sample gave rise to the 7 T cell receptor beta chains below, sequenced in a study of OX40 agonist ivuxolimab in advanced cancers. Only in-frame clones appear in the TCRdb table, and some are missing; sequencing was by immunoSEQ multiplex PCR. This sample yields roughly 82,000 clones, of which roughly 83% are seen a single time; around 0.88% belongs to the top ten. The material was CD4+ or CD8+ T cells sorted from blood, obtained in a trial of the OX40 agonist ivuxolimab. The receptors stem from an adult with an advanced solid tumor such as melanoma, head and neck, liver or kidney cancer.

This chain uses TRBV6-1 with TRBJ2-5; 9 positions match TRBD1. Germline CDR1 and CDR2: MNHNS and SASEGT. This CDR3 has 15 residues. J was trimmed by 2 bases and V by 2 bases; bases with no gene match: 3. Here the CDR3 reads CASSERQGGQETQYF. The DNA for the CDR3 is TGTGCCAGCAGTGAAAGACAGGGGGGGCAAGAGACCCAGTACTTC.

CDR3 in DNA: TGTGCCAGCAGCTTGCGGCACAGGGGTAATGAAAAACTGTTTTTT. It specifies CASSLRHRGNEKLFF. V is TRBV7-2 and J is TRBJ1-4, with 7 bases identical to TRBD1. Germline lookup yields CDR1 SGHTA and CDR2 FQGNSA. The CDR3 has 15 amino acids. Trimming took 3 bases from V and 4 from J; bases not matched to a gene: 5.

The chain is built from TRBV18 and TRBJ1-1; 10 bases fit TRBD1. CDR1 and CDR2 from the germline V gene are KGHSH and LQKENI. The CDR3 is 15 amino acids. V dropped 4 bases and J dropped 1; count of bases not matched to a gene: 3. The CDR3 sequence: CASSLRTGGNTEAFF. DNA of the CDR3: TGTGCCAGCTCACTTCGGACAGGGGGGAACACTGAAGCTTTCTTT.

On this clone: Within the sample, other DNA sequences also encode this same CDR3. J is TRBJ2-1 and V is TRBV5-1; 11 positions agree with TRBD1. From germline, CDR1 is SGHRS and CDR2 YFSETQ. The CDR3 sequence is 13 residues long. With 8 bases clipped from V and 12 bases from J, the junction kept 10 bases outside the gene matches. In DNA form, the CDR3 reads TGCGCCAGTAGCCCCGGGACAGGGGGTTCGCAGTTCTTC. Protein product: CASSPGTGGSQFF. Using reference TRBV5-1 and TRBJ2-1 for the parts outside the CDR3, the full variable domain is KAGVTQTPRYLIKTRGQQVTLSCSPISGHRSVSWYQQTPGQGLQFLFEYFSETQRNKGNFPGRFSGRQFSNSRSEMNVSTLELGDSALYLCASSPGTGGSQFFGPGTRLTVL.

The chain's CDR3 is CASSLTSGGETQYF. The CDR3 DNA follows: TGTGCCAGCAGCTTAACTTCCGGCGGGGAGACCCAGTACTTC. V usage is TRBV7-3 and J usage is TRBJ2-5; TRBD2 is a possible D gene (5 bases). This CDR3 has 14 residues. V lost 0 bases and J lost 5, with 10 bases in between. Germline V gene sequence: CDR1 SGHTA, CDR2 FQGTGA.

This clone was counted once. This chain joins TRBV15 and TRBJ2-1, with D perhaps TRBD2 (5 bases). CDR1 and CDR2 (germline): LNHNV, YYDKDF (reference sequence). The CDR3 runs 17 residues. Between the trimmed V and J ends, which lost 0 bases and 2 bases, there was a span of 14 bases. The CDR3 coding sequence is TGTGCCACCAGCAGAGATCCGCCCGGGAACCCCTACAATGAGCAGTTCTTC. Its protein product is CATSRDPPGNPYNEQFF.

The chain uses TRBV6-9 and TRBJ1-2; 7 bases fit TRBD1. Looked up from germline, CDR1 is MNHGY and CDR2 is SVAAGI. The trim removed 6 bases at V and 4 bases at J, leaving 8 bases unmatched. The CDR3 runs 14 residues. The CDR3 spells CASSRGQLTYGYTF. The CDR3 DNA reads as TGTGCCAGCAGCCGGGGACAGCTAACCTATGGCTACACCTTC.